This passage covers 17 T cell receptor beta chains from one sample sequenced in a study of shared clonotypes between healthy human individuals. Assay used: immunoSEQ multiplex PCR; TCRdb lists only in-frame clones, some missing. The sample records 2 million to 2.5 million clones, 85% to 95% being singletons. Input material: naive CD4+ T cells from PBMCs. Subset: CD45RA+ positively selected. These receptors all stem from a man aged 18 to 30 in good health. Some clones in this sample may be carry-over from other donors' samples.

The CDR3 region has the DNA TGCGCCAGCATTCCGGCCCCCGGCCCTAATGAAAAACTGTTTTTT. It yields the protein CASIPAPGPNEKLFF. The chain couples TRBV5-1 to TRBJ1-4, with unresolved D. Germline loops: CDR1 SGHRS, CDR2 YFSETQ. V lost 6 bases and J lost 3, with 15 bases in between. The CDR3 runs to 15 residues.

This CDR3 is CASSLAAPLPSYEQYF. The CDR3, as DNA: TGCGCCAGCAGCTTGGCCGCACCACTCCCCTCCTACGAGCAGTACTTC. The chain employs TRBV5-1 and TRBJ2-7, with D unresolved. CDR1 and CDR2 (germline): SGHRS, YFSETQ. Trimming cost V 0 bases and J 0 bases, with 13 bases left between them. This CDR3 is built from 16 residues. Variable domain in full (rest from reference TRBV5-1 and TRBJ2-7): KAGVTQTPRYLIKTRGQQVTLSCSPISGHRSVSWYQQTPGQGLQFLFEYFSETQRNKGNFPGRFSGRQFSNSRSEMNVSTLELGDSALYLCASSLAAPLPSYEQYFGPGTRLTVT.

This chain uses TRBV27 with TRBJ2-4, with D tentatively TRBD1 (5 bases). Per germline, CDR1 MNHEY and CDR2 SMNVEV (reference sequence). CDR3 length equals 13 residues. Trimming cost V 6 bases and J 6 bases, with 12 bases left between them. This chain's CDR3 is CASSSVRGNIQYF. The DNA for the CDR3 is TGTGCCAGCAGCTCGGTAAGGGGAAACATTCAGTACTTC.

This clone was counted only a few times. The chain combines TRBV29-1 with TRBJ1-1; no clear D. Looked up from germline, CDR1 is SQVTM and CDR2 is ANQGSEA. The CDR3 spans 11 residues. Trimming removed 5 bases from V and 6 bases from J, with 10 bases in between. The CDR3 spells CSVKTFPEAFF. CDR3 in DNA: TGCAGCGTTAAGACCTTCCCTGAAGCTTTCTTT.

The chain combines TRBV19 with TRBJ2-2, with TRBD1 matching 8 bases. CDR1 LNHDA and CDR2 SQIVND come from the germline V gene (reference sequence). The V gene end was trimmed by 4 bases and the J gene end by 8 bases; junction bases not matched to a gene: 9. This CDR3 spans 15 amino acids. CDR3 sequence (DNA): TGTGCCAGTAGTAGGGGACAGGCGATGGTAGGGGAGCTGTTTTTT. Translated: CASSRGQAMVGELFF.

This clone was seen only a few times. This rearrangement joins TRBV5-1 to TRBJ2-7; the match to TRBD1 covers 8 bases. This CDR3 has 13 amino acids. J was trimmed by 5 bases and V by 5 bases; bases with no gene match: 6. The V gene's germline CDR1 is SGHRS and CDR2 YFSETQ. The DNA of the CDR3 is TGCGCCAGCAGTCTGCAGGGGGCCCACGAGCAGTACTTC. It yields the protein CASSLQGAHEQYF.

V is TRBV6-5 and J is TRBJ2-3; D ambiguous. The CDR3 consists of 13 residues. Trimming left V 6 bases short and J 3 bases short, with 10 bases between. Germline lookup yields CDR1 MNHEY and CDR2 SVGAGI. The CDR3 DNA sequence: TGTGCCAGCAGCCCCCATGAGACAGATACGCAGTATTTT. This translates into CASSPHETDTQYF.

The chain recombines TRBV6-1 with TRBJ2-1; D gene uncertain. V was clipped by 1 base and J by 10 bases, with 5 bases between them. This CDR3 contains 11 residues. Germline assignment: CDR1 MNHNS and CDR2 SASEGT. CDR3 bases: TGTGCCAGCAGTGAAGTCGAAGAGCAGTTCTTC. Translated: CASSEVEEQFF.

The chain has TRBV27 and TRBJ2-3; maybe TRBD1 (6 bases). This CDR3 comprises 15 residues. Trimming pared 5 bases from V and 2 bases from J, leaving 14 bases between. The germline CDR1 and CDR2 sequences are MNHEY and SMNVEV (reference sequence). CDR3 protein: CASSPHQGYTDTQYF. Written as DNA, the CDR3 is TGTGCCAGCAGTCCGCATCAGGGGTACACAGATACGCAGTATTTT.

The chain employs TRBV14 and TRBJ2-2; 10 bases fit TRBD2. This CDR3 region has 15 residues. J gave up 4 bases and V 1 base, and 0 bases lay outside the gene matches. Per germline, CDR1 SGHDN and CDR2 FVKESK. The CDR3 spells CASSQASGGTGELFF. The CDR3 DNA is TGTGCCAGCAGCCAAGCTAGCGGGGGCACCGGGGAGCTGTTTTTT.

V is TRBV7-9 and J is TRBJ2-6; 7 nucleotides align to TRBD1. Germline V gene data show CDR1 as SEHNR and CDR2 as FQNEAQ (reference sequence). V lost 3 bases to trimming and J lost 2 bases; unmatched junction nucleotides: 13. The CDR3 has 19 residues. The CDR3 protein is CASSFLRQGRFAGANVLTF. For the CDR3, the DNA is TGTGCCAGCAGCTTCCTTAGACAGGGAAGGTTCGCTGGGGCCAACGTCCTGACTTTC.

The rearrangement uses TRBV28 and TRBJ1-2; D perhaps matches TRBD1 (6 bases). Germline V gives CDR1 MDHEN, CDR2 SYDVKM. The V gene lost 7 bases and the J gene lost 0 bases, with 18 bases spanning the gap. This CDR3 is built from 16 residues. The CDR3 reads CASTLPGGAANYGYTF. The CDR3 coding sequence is TGTGCCAGCACCCTCCCGGGGGGGGCAGCTAACTATGGCTACACCTTC.

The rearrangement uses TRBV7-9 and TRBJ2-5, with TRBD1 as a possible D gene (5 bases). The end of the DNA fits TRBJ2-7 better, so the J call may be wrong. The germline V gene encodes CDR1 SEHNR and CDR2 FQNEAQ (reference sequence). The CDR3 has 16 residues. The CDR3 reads CASSRWITTGSYEQYF. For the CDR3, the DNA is TGTGCCAGCAGCCGATGGATTACTACAGGCTCCTACGAGCAGTACTTC.

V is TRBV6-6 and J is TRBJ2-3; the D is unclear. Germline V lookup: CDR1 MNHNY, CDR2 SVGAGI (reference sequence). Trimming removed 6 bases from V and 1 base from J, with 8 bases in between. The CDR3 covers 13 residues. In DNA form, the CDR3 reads TGTGCCAGCAGCCGCCCGGGCACAGATACGCAGTATTTT. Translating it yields CASSRPGTDTQYF.

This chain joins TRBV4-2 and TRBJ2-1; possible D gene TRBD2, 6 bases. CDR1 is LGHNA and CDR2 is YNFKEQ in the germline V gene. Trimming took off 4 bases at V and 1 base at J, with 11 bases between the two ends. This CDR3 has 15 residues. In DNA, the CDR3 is TGTGCCAGCAGCCCCACTAGCAATTCCTACAATGAGCAGTTCTTC. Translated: CASSPTSNSYNEQFF.

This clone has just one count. The CDR3 nucleotides read TGTGCCAGCTCACCGTCCGGGCAGATTTATGGCTACACCTTC. The encoded protein is CASSPSGQIYGYTF. The chain uses TRBV18 and TRBJ1-2; D is undetermined. Germline assignment: CDR1 KGHSH and CDR2 LQKENI. V was clipped by 3 bases and J by 5 bases, with 13 bases between them. The CDR3 runs 14 residues.

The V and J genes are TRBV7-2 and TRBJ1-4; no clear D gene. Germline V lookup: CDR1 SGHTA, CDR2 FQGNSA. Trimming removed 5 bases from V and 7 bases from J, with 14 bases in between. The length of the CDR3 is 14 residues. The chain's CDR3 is CASSHGRSGEKLFF. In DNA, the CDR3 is TGTGCCAGCAGCCATGGACGGTCGGGTGAAAAACTGTTTTTT. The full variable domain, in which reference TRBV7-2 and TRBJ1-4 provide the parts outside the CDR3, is GAGVSQSPSNKVTEKGKDVELRCDPISGHTALYWYRQSLGQGLEFLIYFQGNSAPDKSGLPSDRFSAERTGGSVSTLTIQRTQQEDSAVYLCASSHGRSGEKLFFGSGTQLSVL.